The 27 T cell receptor beta chains below all came from one sample that was sequenced in a study of response to subunit inactivated influenza vaccine. TCRdb re-derived calls from the RT-PCR reads in MiXCR, one entry per CDR3 protein. The sample holds about 540,000 distinct CDR3 sequences, under 30% seen once. This same sample was also part of a study on T cells expressing NK-cell markers. According to that study: UMIs accompanied the 5'RACE template switching by which TCR beta cDNA was made.

Sample: CD4+ T cells sorted from PBMCs, taken roughly 12 days after vaccination. The receptors come from a man aged 50 or older who received an inactivated influenza vaccine.

This clonotype was seen only a few times. Germline and junction disagree at one end, which may indicate a read error. The chain has TRBV6-5 and TRBJ2-3, with 8 bases fitting TRBD1. In germline, CDR1 is MNHEY, CDR2 SVGAGI. This CDR3 contains 12 residues. This CDR3 reads CASRGQTDTQYF. As DNA, the CDR3 is TGTGCTAGCAGGGGGCAGACAGATACGCAGTATTTT.

This clonotype was seen a few times. The V gene is TRBV7-8, the J gene TRBJ1-1; D not certain. The V gene's germline CDR1 is SGHVS and CDR2 FQNEAQ. There are 17 residues in the CDR3. The V end lost 1 base, the J end lost 3 bases, and 18 bases lay between the germline ends. CDR3: CASSLGRQPLRHTEAFF. CDR3 bases: TGTGCCAGCAGCTTAGGACGTCAACCCCTGAGGCACACTGAAGCTTTCTTT. The full variable domain, completed using reference TRBV7-8 and TRBJ1-1, is GAGVSQSPRYKVAKRGQDVALRCDPISGHVSLFWYQQALGQGPEFLTYFQNEAQLDKSGLPSDRFFAERPEGSVSTLKIQRTQQEDSAVYLCASSLGRQPLRHTEAFFGQGTRLTVV.

This clonotype was detected a few times. This chain joins TRBV6-2 or TRBV6-3 and TRBJ2-2; D uncertain. V lost 5 bases, J lost 9 bases, and 10 bases lay in between. The CDR3 consists of 12 residues. Germline assignment: CDR1 MNHEY and CDR2 SVGEGT. The CDR3 nucleotides read TGTGCCAGCAGTCCCTATACGTGGGAGCTGTTTTTT. This gives the protein CASSPYTWELFF.

This chain joins TRBV30 and TRBJ1-5; D is possibly TRBD1 (6 bases). Trimming cost V 2 bases and J 7 bases, with 12 bases left between them. Germline CDR1 reads GTSNPN; CDR2 reads SVGIG (reference sequence). The CDR3 spans 13 residues. CDR3: CAWSSGAGQPQHF. The CDR3 nucleotides are TGTGCCTGGAGTTCAGGGGCTGGGCAGCCCCAGCATTTT. Full variable domain (rest looked up from reference TRBV30 and TRBJ1-5): SQTIHQWPATLVQPVGSPLSLECTVEGTSNPNLYWYRQAAGRGLQLLFYSVGIGQISSEVPQNLSASRPQDRQFILSSKKLLLSDSGFYLCAWSSGAGQPQHFGDGTRLSIL.

The sample holds a few counts of this clonotype. This CDR3 reads CASSDNSPLHF. The DNA of the CDR3 is TGTGCCAGCAGTGATAATTCACCCCTCCACTTT. This chain connects TRBV25-1 to TRBJ1-6; unclear D gene. The V end lost 3 bases, the J end lost 6 bases, and 0 bases lay between the germline ends. Germline CDR1 is MGHDK and CDR2 is SYGVNS. The CDR3 runs to 11 residues. The full variable domain, in which reference TRBV25-1 and TRBJ1-6 provide the parts outside the CDR3, is EADIYQTPRYLVIGTGKKITLECSQTMGHDKMYWYQQDPGMELHLIHYSYGVNSTEKGDLSSESTVSRIRTEHFPLTLESARPSHTSQYLCASSDNSPLHFGNGTRLTVT.

The table lists this clonotype with a few counts. The V call is TRBV12-3 or TRBV12-4, the J call TRBJ1-1; TRBD1 aligns across 7 bases. The V and J ends lost 5 bases and 5 bases, in that order; junction bases with no gene match: 11. The CDR3 spans 15 residues. The CDR3 reads CASSLLTGRGTEAFF. In DNA, the CDR3 is TGTGCCAGCAGTCTTCTGACAGGGAGAGGGACTGAAGCTTTCTTT.

This clonotype was seen more than once but under ten times. J is TRBJ1-4 and V is TRBV12-3 or TRBV12-4, with 10 bases that match TRBD1. Losses at the gene ends were 3 bases for V and 0 bases for J; bases not matched to a gene: 4. The CDR3 totals 17 residues. CDR3 DNA: TGTGCCAGCAGTTTCCGACAGGGGGCGTCAACTAATGAAAAACTGTTTTTT. Its translation is CASSFRQGASTNEKLFF.

This clonotype was counted between two and nine times. This chain's CDR3 is CASSLALKSQPQHF. In nucleotides, the CDR3 is TGTGCCAGCAGTTTAGCGCTAAAAAGTCAGCCCCAGCATTTT. The chain is built from TRBV12-3 or TRBV12-4 and TRBJ1-5; no definite D call. Trimming removed 0 bases at V and 6 bases at J, with 9 bases between. The CDR3 has 14 residues.

This clonotype turned up a few times. This chain uses TRBV7-9 with TRBJ2-5; D might be TRBD1 (6 bases). Trimming cost V 4 bases and J 1 base, with 13 bases left between them. This CDR3 region has 15 residues. Germline V gives CDR1 SEHNR, CDR2 FQNEAQ (reference sequence). The CDR3 DNA reads TGTGCCAGCAGCTGGGGGCCAATCTCCCAAGAGACCCAGTACTTC. Translation: CASSWGPISQETQYF.

Ten or more counts support this clonotype. The rearrangement uses TRBV20-1 and TRBJ1-2; 7 nucleotides agree with TRBD1. The V gene's germline CDR1 is DFQATT and CDR2 SNEGSKA (reference sequence). The CDR3 contains 13 residues. The V and J ends lost 0 bases and 2 bases, in that order; junction bases with no gene match: 0. DNA of the CDR3: TGCAGTGCTAGAGAGGGACAGAACTATGGCTACACCTTC. As protein: CSAREGQNYGYTF.

The chain combines TRBV18 with TRBJ2-1, with 13 nucleotides matching TRBD2. CDR3 size: 17 residues. Germline V gene sequence: CDR1 KGHSH, CDR2 LQKENI. After removal of 3 bases from V and 9 bases from J, the junction contained 11 bases not matched to a gene. The CDR3 nucleotides are TGTGCCAGCTCACCGACCACTAGCGGGAGGGCCTACGGTGAGCAGTTCTTC. Translating it yields CASSPTTSGRAYGEQFF.

The chain joins TRBV9 to TRBJ1-2, with D possibly matching TRBD1 (6 bases). CDR3 length: 15 residues. Germline V gene data show CDR1 as SGDLS and CDR2 as YYNGEE. V lost 4 bases, J lost 4 bases, and 17 bases lay in between. The CDR3, as DNA: TGTGCCAGCAGCATGAGACAGGAGAATAGCTATGGCTACACCTTC. It yields the protein CASSMRQENSYGYTF.

The chain is built from TRBV10-3 and TRBJ2-7; 8 positions agree with TRBD2. This CDR3 has 15 amino acids. V lost 0 bases to trimming and J lost 5 bases; unmatched junction nucleotides: 6. Germline assignment: CDR1 ENHRY and CDR2 SYGVKD. This CDR3 reads CAISESTGGIDEQYF. The DNA of the CDR3 is TGTGCCATCAGTGAGTCCACGGGAGGGATCGACGAGCAGTACTTC.

This clonotype was seen only a few times. The V call is TRBV11-3, the J call TRBJ2-1; D possibly matches TRBD1 or TRBD2 (5 bases each). CDR1 and CDR2 from the germline V gene are SGHNT and YENEEA. The CDR3 has 15 amino acids. With 3 bases removed from V and 0 bases from J, the gap between germline ends came to 9 bases. The CDR3 DNA sequence: TGTGCCAGCAGCTTCGAGGGGAGCTCCTACAATGAGCAGTTCTTC. This translates into CASSFEGSSYNEQFF.

This rearrangement joins TRBV15 to TRBJ1-6, with a tentative D call TRBD1 (5 bases). V was trimmed by 1 base and J by 9 bases, leaving 7 bases between them. Germline CDR1 reads LNHNV; CDR2 reads YYDKDF (reference sequence). This CDR3 has 13 amino acids. CDR3 DNA: TGTGCCACCAGCAGAGGACAGATTTCACCCCTCCACTTT. Protein sequence: CATSRGQISPLHF.

As regards this clonotype: A much bigger clone sits one base away, suggesting this may be a read error. The gene calls are TRBV12-3 or TRBV12-4 and TRBJ2-1; TRBD1 matches 9 bases. The CDR3 spans 13 residues. The CDR3 sequence is CSSRDRVYNEQFF. The CDR3 region has the DNA TGTTCCAGCAGGGACAGGGTTTACAATGAGCAGTTCTTC.

This clonotype was detected once. V is TRBV3-1 and J is TRBJ2-1; 16 bases match TRBD2. J lost 9 bases, V lost 0 bases, and 11 bases had no gene match. Germline values: CDR1 LGHDT, CDR2 YNNKEL (reference sequence). The CDR3 covers 19 residues. CDR3: CASSQEGLAGGPSNFEQFF. CDR3 DNA sequence: TGTGCCAGCAGCCAAGAGGGACTAGCGGGGGGGCCCAGTAATTTTGAGCAGTTCTTC.

This clonotype was counted a few times. This rearrangement joins TRBV3-1 to TRBJ1-6; D gene uncertain. Germline V gene data show CDR1 as LGHDT and CDR2 as YNNKEL (reference sequence). V was pared by 7 bases and J by 7 bases, with 11 bases between. This CDR3 has 13 amino acids. The CDR3 loop is CASNRRQNSPLHF. CDR3 in DNA: TGTGCCAGCAACCGCAGGCAGAATTCACCCCTCCACTTT.

V gene TRBV7-9 combines with J gene TRBJ1-1; D is perhaps TRBD1 (5 bases). CDR1 and CDR2 from the germline V gene are SEHNR and FQNEAQ (reference sequence). There are 14 residues in the CDR3. The V and J ends lost 2 bases and 2 bases respectively, with 9 bases between them. The DNA of the CDR3 is TGTGCCAGCAGCTTATTCGGGGGAAACACTGAAGCTTTCTTT. Translating gives CASSLFGGNTEAFF.

The chain uses TRBV2 and TRBJ1-1; 8 positions agree with TRBD1. With 6 bases clipped from V and 1 base from J, the junction kept 4 bases outside the gene matches. CDR1 and CDR2 (germline): SNHLY, FYNNEI. This CDR3 contains 14 residues. The CDR3 here is CASRIQGENTEAFF. Written as DNA, the CDR3 is TGTGCCAGCAGGATACAGGGGGAGAACACTGAAGCTTTCTTT.

This clonotype was recorded a few times. The J gene is TRBJ2-7, the V gene TRBV27; D might be TRBD1 (6 bases). The CDR3 length is 17 residues. The V gene's germline CDR1 is MNHEY and CDR2 SMNVEV (reference sequence). Trimming removed 5 bases from V and 3 bases from J, with 23 bases in between. CDR3 sequence reads: CASSPPQGQGNYYEQYF. The CDR3 nucleotides read TGTGCCAGCAGTCCGCCGCAGGGGCAGGGGAACTACTACGAGCAGTACTTC.

This clonotype was seen a few times. The gene calls are TRBV6-5 and TRBJ2-1, with TRBD1 matching 9 bases. The CDR3 is made up of 14 amino acids. Per germline, CDR1 MNHEY and CDR2 SVGAGI. Trimming at V came to 4 bases and at J to 6 bases, leaving 4 bases not matched to a gene. The CDR3 sequence is CASSWDRVSNEQFF. The DNA of the CDR3 is TGTGCCAGCAGTTGGGACAGGGTGAGCAATGAGCAGTTCTTC.

The rearrangement joins TRBV5-5 to TRBJ1-5, with D unresolved. The CDR3 extends over 15 amino acids. Germline-derived CDR1 and CDR2 are SGHKS and YYEKEE (reference sequence). V gave up 5 bases and J gave up 1 base, with 13 bases separating them. This CDR3 is CASRKDVLSNQPQHF. CDR3 DNA sequence: TGTGCCAGCAGGAAGGATGTGCTAAGCAATCAGCCCCAGCATTTT.

This clonotype was recorded a few times. The chain recombines TRBV7-2 with TRBJ2-7, with a tentative D call TRBD2 (5 bases). The CDR3 is 12 residues long. V was clipped by 5 bases and J by 6 bases, with 11 bases between them. The germline V gene encodes CDR1 SGHTA and CDR2 FQGNSA. The CDR3 is CASSLGGSEQYF. The CDR3, as DNA: TGTGCCAGCAGCCTCGGAGGATCCGAGCAGTACTTC. Based on the CDR3 plus reference TRBV7-2 and TRBJ2-7, the full variable domain is GAGVSQSPSNKVTEKGKDVELRCDPISGHTALYWYRQSLGQGLEFLIYFQGNSAPDKSGLPSDRFSAERTGGSVSTLTIQRTQQEDSAVYLCASSLGGSEQYFGPGTRLTVT.

This chain connects TRBV29-1 to TRBJ2-7, with D possibly called TRBD1 or TRBD2 (5 bases each). From germline, CDR1 is SQVTM and CDR2 ANQGSEA. V lost 5 bases, J lost 3 bases, and 11 bases lay in between. The CDR3 runs to 12 residues. CDR3 amino acids: CSVRRDLYEQYF. CDR3 nucleotides: TGCAGCGTTCGCCGGGACCTCTACGAGCAGTACTTC.

V and J are TRBV12-3 or TRBV12-4 and TRBJ1-1, with D possibly TRBD1 on 5 matching bases. This CDR3 has 14 residues. V shed 0 bases and J shed 8 bases, with 13 bases lying between them. This CDR3 is CASSLAGLREEAFF. As DNA, the CDR3 is TGTGCCAGCAGTTTAGCGGGGCTAAGGGAAGAAGCTTTCTTT.

The CDR3 loop is CSVEGSGNEQYF. The CDR3 region has the DNA TGCAGCGTTGAAGGGTCGGGGAACGAGCAGTACTTC. V is TRBV29-1 and J is TRBJ2-7; D possibly corresponds to TRBD2 (5 bases). CDR3 size: 12 residues. V lost 1 base, J lost 5 bases, and 9 bases lay in between. CDR1 is SQVTM, CDR2 ANQGSEA, per germline.